This T cell receptor beta chain originates from a study of OX40 agonist ivuxolimab in advanced cancers. Sequencing was performed with immunoSEQ multiplex PCR; in TCRdb, only in-frame clones are kept and a portion is missing. This table has more than 50,000 clones, around 87% appearing once. The material sequenced was CD4+ or CD8+ T cells sorted from blood, taken in a trial of the OX40 agonist ivuxolimab. The TCR originated in an adult with an advanced solid tumor such as melanoma, head and neck, liver or kidney cancer.

The CDR3 nucleotides are TGTGCCAGCAGGACTACAGGGGCCACTGAAGCTTTCTTT. Its translation: CASRTTGATEAFF. This chain uses TRBV6-6 with TRBJ1-1; 7 positions agree with TRBD1. Germline V gives CDR1 MNHNY, CDR2 SVGAGI (reference sequence). This CDR3 spans 13 amino acids. The J segment lost 4 bases and the V segment lost 6 bases, leaving 5 bases of the junction unmatched.